The 12 T cell receptor beta chains given below trace back to one sample, sequenced in a study of cytomegalovirus exposure and HLA in healthy donors. PCR was performed using 60 Vbeta and 13 Jbeta primers. Sequencing used immunoSEQ multiplex PCR; TCRdb keeps in-frame clones, though not all of them. Here the sample spans fewer than 250,000 clones, about four fifths being singletons. Sequenced sample: PBMCs. Source of these receptors: a woman between 50 and 59 years old in good health and CMV-seropositive.

The chain combines TRBV9 with TRBJ1-1, with TRBD1 identical over 9 bases. This CDR3 comprises 17 residues. V trimming: 4 bases; J trimming: 0 bases; junction bases outside the gene matches: 10. Per the germline V gene, CDR1 is SGDLS and CDR2 is YYNGEE. CDR3 protein: CASSSTGQGVVNTEAFF. The DNA for the CDR3 is TGTGCCAGCAGCTCCACGGGACAGGGTGTCGTGAACACTGAAGCTTTCTTT.

CDR3 protein: CASSDSPLVGARTDTQYF. The CDR3 coding sequence is TGTGCCAGCAGTGACTCTCCCTTGGTGGGGGCCAGGACAGATACGCAGTATTTT. The chain combines TRBV6-4 with TRBJ2-3, with D tentatively TRBD1 (6 bases). Between the trimmed V and J ends, which lost 0 bases and 3 bases, there was a span of 19 bases. Germline lookup yields CDR1 MRHNA and CDR2 SNTAGT. This CDR3 has 18 amino acids.

The chain uses TRBV30 and TRBJ2-7; 12 positions agree with TRBD2. CDR1 is GTSNPN and CDR2 is SVGIG in the germline V gene (reference sequence). The ends lost 4 bases at V and 7 bases at J; junction bases unmatched: 8. The CDR3 contains 14 residues. CDR3 bases: TGTGCCTGGAAGACTAGCGGGGGTTCGGGTGAGCAGTACTTC. Translation gives CAWKTSGGSGEQYF.

CDR3 nucleotides: TGCGCCAGCAGCCTGCCAGGGGACTATGGCTACACCTTC. Encoded protein: CASSLPGDYGYTF. The rearrangement links TRBV4-1 to TRBJ1-2, with D perhaps TRBD1 (6 bases). CDR1 MGHRA and CDR2 YSYEKL come from the germline V gene. The ends were cut back, 4 bases at V and 3 bases at J, with 9 bases in the middle. CDR3 length: 13 residues.

V usage is TRBV27 and J usage is TRBJ1-5; no clear D gene. Trimming removed 3 bases from V and 2 bases from J, with 8 bases in between. The CDR3 has 14 residues. Germline V lookup: CDR1 MNHEY, CDR2 SMNVEV (reference sequence). The CDR3 region is CASSFGLGNQPQHF. In nucleotides, the CDR3 is TGTGCCAGCAGTTTTGGCCTAGGCAATCAGCCCCAGCATTTT.

The rearrangement joins TRBV27 to TRBJ1-2; the match to TRBD1 covers 9 bases. With 2 bases clipped from V and 3 bases from J, the junction kept 4 bases outside the gene matches. Germline V CDR1 and CDR2: MNHEY, SMNVEV (reference sequence). This CDR3 is built from 15 residues. CDR3 region: CASSLVTGGYYGYTF. In DNA, the CDR3 is TGTGCCAGCAGTTTAGTGACAGGGGGATACTATGGCTACACCTTC.

There are a few counts of this clone. J is TRBJ2-7 and V is TRBV5-8, with TRBD1 matching 9 bases. CDR3 length equals 14 residues. With 0 bases clipped from V and 7 bases from J, the junction kept 5 bases outside the gene matches. Germline CDR1 reads SGHTS; CDR2 reads YDEGEE. This chain's CDR3 is CASSLEQGAVEQYF. For the CDR3, the DNA is TGTGCCAGCAGCTTGGAACAGGGGGCTGTTGAGCAGTACTTC.

This clone appeared once. The rearrangement joins TRBV6-1 to TRBJ2-7; 7 nucleotides align to TRBD1. This CDR3 has 14 residues. V gave up 6 bases and J gave up 0 bases; unmatched junction bases: 5. CDR1 MNHNS and CDR2 SASEGT come from the germline V gene. The CDR3 protein is CASRPTGTSYEQYF. As DNA, the CDR3 is TGTGCCAGCAGGCCGACAGGGACCTCCTACGAGCAGTACTTC.

This chain uses TRBV19 with TRBJ1-1; D gene ambiguous. Germline CDR1 and CDR2: LNHDA and SQIVND (reference sequence). The CDR3 sequence is 14 residues long. CDR3 in amino acids: CATRERVMNTEAFF. Here the CDR3 DNA reads TGTGCAACGAGGGAGCGGGTGATGAACACTGAAGCTTTCTTT.

The rearrangement uses TRBV27 and TRBJ2-1; the match to TRBD2 covers 9 bases. V was pared by 6 bases and J by 5 bases, with 11 bases of the junction left unmatched. The CDR3 spans 16 residues. Germline V gives CDR1 MNHEY, CDR2 SMNVEV (reference sequence). The CDR3 protein is CASSDLSGGYNNEQFF. The CDR3, as DNA: TGTGCCAGCAGCGACCTTAGCGGGGGTTATAACAATGAGCAGTTCTTC.

This clone showed up just a few times. The V gene is TRBV6-5, the J gene TRBJ1-3; 7 bases match TRBD1. The trim removed 4 bases at V and 0 bases at J, leaving 3 bases unmatched. This CDR3 has 15 residues. Germline V CDR1 and CDR2: MNHEY, SVGAGI. CDR3 sequence: CASSLDRSSGNTIYF. The CDR3 DNA reads as TGTGCCAGCAGTTTGGACAGGAGCTCTGGAAACACCATATATTTT.

This chain connects TRBV2 to TRBJ1-1; maybe TRBD1 (6 bases). V was shortened by 6 bases and J by 4 bases, with 21 bases between the two germline ends. This CDR3 is built from 16 residues. Germline lookup yields CDR1 SNHLY and CDR2 FYNNEI. As DNA, the CDR3 is TGTGCCAGCAGACCCAGGTCGGGGGGGCAGATCACTGAAGCTTTCTTT. Amino acids: CASRPRSGGQITEAFF.